The 30 T cell receptor beta chains below were found in one sample sequenced in a study of blood T cell repertoires in COVID-19. Produced via immunoSEQ multiplex PCR; TCRdb's table is partial and in-frame only. The data contain about 220,000 clones, about 85% of them singletons. The sample comprised peripheral blood. These TCRs come from a man aged 45 to 65 who had recovered from COVID-19.

This clone showed up just a few times. The CDR3 bases are TGTGCCTGGACCCAAGGCCGCCGGGGTGCTGGAAACACCATATATTTT. This codes for CAWTQGRRGAGNTIYF. The chain combines TRBV30 with TRBJ1-3; D unresolved. Trimming shortened V by 4 bases and J by 2 bases, and 18 bases separated the two germline ends. The CDR3 spans 16 residues. Germline V gene lookup returns CDR1 GTSNPN and CDR2 SVGIG (reference sequence).

The chain joins TRBV5-1 to TRBJ2-7, with D perhaps matching TRBD1 (6 bases). From germline, CDR1 is SGHRS and CDR2 YFSETQ. Trimming left V 4 bases short and J 6 bases short, with 20 bases between. The CDR3 spans 15 residues. CDR3 amino acids: CASSEQGNGPIEQYF. CDR3 in DNA: TGCGCCAGCAGCGAACAGGGAAACGGTCCTATCGAGCAGTACTTC.

The CDR3 region has the DNA TGTGCCAGCACACCTTATCGGGGGTACAATGAGCAGTTCTTC. Translating gives CASTPYRGYNEQFF. V and J are TRBV7-9 and TRBJ2-1; weak D call: TRBD2 (6 bases). Germline CDR1 reads SEHNR; CDR2 reads FQNEAQ (reference sequence). V gave up 7 bases and J gave up 4 bases, with 14 bases separating them. The CDR3 loop spans 14 amino acids.

This chain joins TRBV9 and TRBJ1-2; D unresolved. CDR1 SGDLS and CDR2 YYNGEE come from the germline V gene. The CDR3 runs to 14 residues. V lost 0 bases and J 7 bases, leaving 13 bases between the germline ends. Written as DNA, the CDR3 is TGTGCCAGCAGCGTAGGTGGAGGGTTTGTTGGCTACACCTTC. Amino acid sequence: CASSVGGGFVGYTF.

This chain joins TRBV2 and TRBJ1-1; 11 nucleotides match TRBD1. V dropped 6 bases and J dropped 5; count of bases not matched to a gene: 8. Looked up from germline, CDR1 is SNHLY and CDR2 is FYNNEI. The CDR3 loop spans 15 amino acids. The CDR3 spells CASSGTGGSRTEAFF. DNA of the CDR3: TGTGCCAGCAGCGGGACAGGGGGATCGAGGACTGAAGCTTTCTTT.

This sequence joins TRBV11-3 and TRBJ2-3; TRBD2 is a possible D gene (5 bases). Trimming took 5 bases from V and 5 from J, leaving 11 bases between them. The CDR3 has 13 amino acids. Germline-derived CDR1 and CDR2 are SGHNT and YENEEA. The CDR3 reads CASSPPLGDTQYF. CDR3 sequence (DNA): TGTGCCAGCAGCCCACCACTAGGAGATACGCAGTATTTT.

CDR3 in amino acids: CAWSPRQGAPNEQFF. CDR3 coding DNA: TGTGCCTGGAGTCCCCGGCAGGGGGCGCCCAATGAGCAGTTCTTC. The V and J genes are TRBV30 and TRBJ2-1, with 8 bases that match TRBD1. CDR3 length: 15 amino acids. V was pared by 2 bases and J by 6 bases, with 9 bases of the junction left unmatched. Germline V gene sequence: CDR1 GTSNPN, CDR2 SVGIG (reference sequence).

The V and J genes are TRBV4-2 and TRBJ2-7; 9 bases line up with TRBD1. With V trimmed by 2 bases and J by 3 bases, 8 bases remained unmatched. The germline gives CDR1 LGHNA, CDR2 YNFKEQ. This CDR3 spans 16 amino acids. CDR3 sequence (DNA): TGTGCCAGCAGCCAAAACCGGGACAGGGATTTCTACGAGCAGTACTTC. The encoded protein is CASSQNRDRDFYEQYF.

The rearrangement uses TRBV10-2 and TRBJ2-3, with D maybe TRBD1 (5 bases). Deletions cut 6 bases from V and 0 bases from J, with 13 bases between. The CDR3 contains 15 residues. CDR1 and CDR2 (germline): WSHSY, SAAADI. CDR3 amino acids: CASRFTGTSTDTQYF. The DNA of the CDR3 is TGCGCCAGCAGATTCACAGGAACTAGCACAGATACGCAGTATTTT.

This chain uses TRBV18 with TRBJ1-1; D is perhaps TRBD1 (5 bases). The CDR3 loop spans 14 amino acids. CDR1 and CDR2 (germline): KGHSH, LQKENI. Deletions cut 4 bases from V and 1 base from J, with 10 bases between. The CDR3 sequence: CASSLGAGNTEAFF. The CDR3 coding sequence is TGTGCCAGCTCACTAGGGGCCGGGAACACTGAAGCTTTCTTT.

This rearrangement joins TRBV7-9 to TRBJ1-2, with 10 bases lining up with TRBD1. The V gene end was trimmed by 5 bases and the J gene end by 6 bases; junction bases not matched to a gene: 9. The CDR3 has 15 residues. Germline V gene lookup returns CDR1 SEHNR and CDR2 FQNEAQ (reference sequence). The CDR3 DNA reads as TGTGCCAGCAGCATTAACGGACAGGGGGGCAATGGCTACACCTTC. It translates to CASSINGQGGNGYTF. The variable domain in full, completed from reference TRBV7-9 and TRBJ1-2, reads DTGVSQNPRHKITKRGQNVTFRCDPISEHNRLYWYRQTLGQGPEFLTYFQNEAQLEKSRLLSDRFSAERPKGSFSTLEIQRTEQGDSAMYLCASSINGQGGNGYTFGSGTRLTVV.

V gene TRBV20-1 combines with J gene TRBJ2-7; 11 bases are shared with TRBD2. The CDR3 covers 15 residues. Germline assignment: CDR1 DFQATT and CDR2 SNEGSKA (reference sequence). Trimming removed 3 bases from V and 6 bases from J; junction bases left unmatched: 10. CDR3 nucleotides: TGCAGTGCTAGTTTTGGGACTAGCGGATATGTCGAGCAGTACTTC. It codes for CSASFGTSGYVEQYF.

Notes on this clone: The sample holds other DNA sequences that translate to the same CDR3. The chain joins TRBV28 to TRBJ1-5; TRBD1 is a possible D gene (6 bases). The CDR3 loop spans 15 amino acids. CDR1 is MDHEN and CDR2 is SYDVKM in the germline V gene. The ends were cut back, 3 bases at V and 4 bases at J, with 13 bases in the middle. The CDR3 sequence: CASSLSGVGNQPQHF. Written as DNA, the CDR3 is TGTGCCAGCAGTTTGTCAGGGGTGGGAAATCAGCCCCAGCATTTT.

J is TRBJ2-3 and V is TRBV30; TRBD2 is a possible D gene (6 bases). This CDR3 has 15 residues. V was shortened by 3 bases and J by 7 bases, with 20 bases between the two germline ends. CDR1 is GTSNPN and CDR2 is SVGIG in the germline V gene (reference sequence). The CDR3 region is CAWSRSGRVKNTQYF. In DNA form, the CDR3 reads TGTGCCTGGAGCCGAAGCGGGCGAGTTAAAAATACGCAGTATTTT.

This chain links TRBV28 with TRBJ2-1; 14 bases align to TRBD2. This CDR3 is built from 16 residues. Trimming cost V 3 bases and J 4 bases; bases outside gene matches: 2. Germline-derived CDR1 and CDR2 are MDHEN and SYDVKM. The DNA of the CDR3 is TGTGCCAGCAGTTTGGGGACTAGCGGGAGTTACAATGAGCAGTTCTTC. It encodes CASSLGTSGSYNEQFF.

The table lists this clone with a count of one. The V gene is TRBV7-8, the J gene TRBJ1-5; 9 bases line up with TRBD1. Looked up from germline, CDR1 is SGHVS and CDR2 is FQNEAQ. This CDR3 contains 16 residues. V gave up 4 bases and J gave up 3 bases; unmatched junction bases: 7. The CDR3 bases are TGTGCCAGCAGCTCCCCCGGACAGGGGACCAATCAGCCCCAGCATTTT. Its protein is CASSSPGQGTNQPQHF.

This chain uses TRBV27 with TRBJ2-1; TRBD2 matches at 11 bases. This CDR3 has 15 amino acids. The V and J ends lost 10 bases and 3 bases, in that order; junction bases with no gene match: 8. Germline V gene lookup returns CDR1 MNHEY and CDR2 SMNVEV (reference sequence). CDR3 DNA sequence: TGTGCCACCGGGATAGCGGGAGGGGGCTACAATGAGCAGTTCTTC. It codes for CATGIAGGGYNEQFF.

V usage is TRBV18 and J usage is TRBJ2-3, with 11 bases lining up with TRBD2. Germline loops: CDR1 KGHSH, CDR2 LQKENI. J gave up 6 bases and V 2 bases, and 4 bases lay outside the gene matches. The CDR3 has 15 amino acids. CDR3 protein: CASSPALAGADTQYF. CDR3 nucleotide sequence: TGTGCCAGCTCACCAGCACTAGCGGGAGCGGATACGCAGTATTTT.

The chain carries TRBV5-1 and TRBJ2-5, with D possibly TRBD2 on 5 matching bases. Looked up from germline, CDR1 is SGHRS and CDR2 is YFSETQ. The CDR3 is 14 residues long. V lost 0 bases and J lost 2, with 8 bases in between. The CDR3 region is CASSLDAGQETQYF. The CDR3 DNA is TGCGCCAGCAGCTTGGATGCGGGTCAAGAGACCCAGTACTTC.

The rearrangement joins TRBV29-1 to TRBJ2-2; D remains ambiguous. The length of the CDR3 is 15 residues. V lost 1 base, J lost 5 bases, and 14 bases lay in between. Germline V lookup: CDR1 SQVTM, CDR2 ANQGSEA. CDR3 nucleotide sequence: TGCAGCGTTGAAGTCGGTAGTCGTCGGACCGGGGAGCTGTTTTTT. Translation gives CSVEVGSRRTGELFF.

The chain links TRBV28 to TRBJ2-3; 9 nucleotides align to TRBD1. Trimming removed 8 bases from V and 3 bases from J; junction bases left unmatched: 9. CDR1 MDHEN and CDR2 SYDVKM come from the germline V gene. CDR3 length: 15 amino acids. The CDR3 DNA sequence: TGTGCCAGCGCCCCCTCCGGGACAGGGACAGATACGCAGTATTTT. Amino acids: CASAPSGTGTDTQYF.

The gene calls are TRBV18 and TRBJ2-2; TRBD1 matches 10 bases. The CDR3 totals 17 residues. The trim removed 3 bases at V and 5 bases at J, leaving 9 bases unmatched. CDR1 and CDR2 from the germline V gene are KGHSH and LQKENI. The CDR3, as DNA: TGTGCCAGCTCACCCGCCGCTGGACAGGGGGATACCGGGGAGCTGTTTTTT. Protein product: CASSPAAGQGDTGELFF.

The chain employs TRBV20-1 and TRBJ2-3, with D unresolved. This CDR3 is built from 15 residues. With 3 bases removed from V and 6 bases from J, the gap between germline ends came to 19 bases. CDR1 DFQATT and CDR2 SNEGSKA come from the germline V gene (reference sequence). Here the CDR3 reads CSASTRGSTADTQYF. In DNA, the CDR3 is TGCAGTGCTAGTACACGCGGTAGCACGGCGGATACGCAGTATTTT.

The genes are TRBV7-9 and TRBJ2-3, with TRBD1 matching over 10 bases. Germline CDR1 is SEHNR and CDR2 is FQNEAQ (reference sequence). The CDR3 has 15 residues. V was pared by 5 bases and J by 0 bases, with 2 bases of the junction left unmatched. CDR3 in DNA: TGTGCCAGCAGCCGACAGGGGGCTAGCACAGATACGCAGTATTTT. Translating gives CASSRQGASTDTQYF.

The chain uses TRBV6-6 and TRBJ2-5, with 10 bases matching TRBD2. Germline V CDR1 and CDR2: MNHNY, SVGAGI (reference sequence). V dropped 10 bases and J dropped 2; count of bases not matched to a gene: 4. This CDR3 spans 13 amino acids. CDR3 bases: TGTGCCACCCGGACTAGCGGTCAAGAGACCCAGTACTTC. As protein: CATRTSGQETQYF.

This sequence joins TRBV18 and TRBJ1-5, with 7 nucleotides matching TRBD1. CDR3 size: 13 residues. Trimming cost V 5 bases and J 6 bases; bases outside gene matches: 4. Germline CDR1 KGHSH, CDR2 LQKENI. Here the CDR3 reads CASSADRAQPQHF. Here the CDR3 DNA reads TGTGCCAGCTCAGCAGACAGGGCTCAGCCCCAGCATTTT.

The V call is TRBV28, the J call TRBJ2-7; D perhaps matches TRBD1 (5 bases). V lost 6 bases and J 1 base, leaving 16 bases between the germline ends. Germline CDR1 reads MDHEN; CDR2 reads SYDVKM. The CDR3 is 15 amino acids. CDR3 protein: CASRIDLGPSYEQYF. The CDR3 DNA reads as TGTGCCAGCAGGATCGACTTGGGGCCATCCTACGAGCAGTACTTC. The full variable domain, its missing parts supplied by reference TRBV28 and TRBJ2-7, is DVKVTQSSRYLVKRTGEKVFLECVQDMDHENMFWYRQDPGLGLRLIYFSYDVKMKEKGDIPEGYSVSREKKERFSLILESASTNQTSMYLCASRIDLGPSYEQYFGPGTRLTVT.

The CDR3 DNA reads as TGTGCCAGCAGCCGGGGCAATAATTCACCCCTCCACTTT. It yields the protein CASSRGNNSPLHF. This chain uses TRBV3-1 (or the pseudogene TRBV3-2) with TRBJ1-6; maybe TRBD1 (5 bases). Looked up from germline, CDR1 is LGHDT and CDR2 is YNNKEL (reference sequence). CDR3 size: 13 residues. V was pared by 4 bases and J by 5 bases, with 6 bases between.

This clone came up once. V usage is TRBV4-2 and J usage is TRBJ2-5; maybe TRBD2 (6 bases). Trimming stripped 0 bases from V and 5 bases from J, with 19 bases between. Germline V gives CDR1 LGHNA, CDR2 YNFKEQ. There are 17 residues in the CDR3. The chain's CDR3 is CASSQDHPNGSNETQYF. The CDR3 bases are TGTGCCAGCAGCCAAGATCATCCCAACGGGAGTAATGAGACCCAGTACTTC.

V and J are TRBV18 and TRBJ2-5; perhaps TRBD2 as D (5 bases). The CDR3 spans 15 residues. The germline V and J ends were trimmed by 4 bases and 1 base, with 13 bases remaining between them. The germline V gene has CDR1 KGHSH and CDR2 LQKENI. The DNA for the CDR3 is TGTGCCAGCTCACGGACGACCGGGGTCCAAGAGACCCAGTACTTC. Translation gives CASSRTTGVQETQYF. Complete variable domain (other parts from reference TRBV18 and TRBJ2-5): NAGVMQNPRHLVRRRGQEARLRCSPMKGHSHVYWYRQLPEEGLKFMVYLQKENIIDESGMPKERFSAEFPKEGPSILRIQQVVRGDSAAYFCASSRTTGVQETQYFGPGTRLLVL.